The subject of this entry is one TCR beta chain. The record originates from a study of blood T cells in healthy people across ages. This CDR3 contains 14 residues. Germline values: CDR1 MNHEY, CDR2 SMNVEV (reference sequence). Trimming took 8 bases from V and 6 from J; bases not matched to a gene: 10. A J-beta primer mix and a sample-barcoded 5' primer were used in a second PCR of roughly 6 to 12 cycles. Each CDR3 protein is one row after TCRdb ran MiXCR on the 5' RACE reads. The sample carries 920,000 or so distinct CDR3 sequences, 45% recorded once. Each sample used at least 7 million PBMCs. The sequenced sample was blood. The rearrangement links TRBV27 to TRBJ2-1, with 7 bases identical to TRBD1. The TCR was taken from a woman between 55 and 75 years old in good health. The CDR3 reads CASCSWDSLNEQFF. The CDR3 DNA reads TGTGCCAGCTGTAGTTGGGACAGTCTCAATGAGCAGTTCTTC.